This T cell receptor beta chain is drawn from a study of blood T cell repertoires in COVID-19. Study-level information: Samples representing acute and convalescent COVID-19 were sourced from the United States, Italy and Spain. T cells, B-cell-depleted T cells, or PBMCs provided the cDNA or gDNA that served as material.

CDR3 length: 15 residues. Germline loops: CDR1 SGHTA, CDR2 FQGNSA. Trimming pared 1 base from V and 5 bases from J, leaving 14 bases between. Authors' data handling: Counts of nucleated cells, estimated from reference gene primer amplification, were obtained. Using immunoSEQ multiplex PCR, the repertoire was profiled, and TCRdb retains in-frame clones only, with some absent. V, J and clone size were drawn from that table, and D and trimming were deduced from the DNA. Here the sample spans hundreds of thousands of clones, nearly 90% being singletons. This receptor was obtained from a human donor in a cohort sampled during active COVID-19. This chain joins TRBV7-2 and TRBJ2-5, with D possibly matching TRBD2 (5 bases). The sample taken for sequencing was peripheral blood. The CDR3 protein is CASSLVPGTGETQYF. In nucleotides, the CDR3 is TGTGCCAGCAGCTTAGTCCCGGGAACTGGGGAGACCCAGTACTTC.